This T cell receptor beta chain was observed in a study of beta chain features in type 1 diabetes. This clone turned up a few times. Its antigen is undetermined. Every isolated RNA sample was fully reverse transcribed, so sequencing captured expressed TCRB transcripts. The method was immunoSEQ multiplex PCR; TCRdb's version includes in-frame clones alone and lacks a portion of them. The sample contains 120,000 to 150,000 clones, 8.5% to 12% of which appear only once. Findings and caveats of the study: Patients' naive, central memory and regulatory TCRB repertoires appeared more alike than those of healthy donors. Type 1 diabetes patients had moderately but significantly shorter TCRB CDR3s in all four CD4+ subsets.

One heparinised draw of blood, averaging around 120 mL, came from each donor. Sorted populations were all over 95% pure. This sequence originates from a man in his late teens or twenties in good health. Sequencing was performed on naive CD4+ T cells from blood.

The CDR3 DNA follows: TGTGCCAGCAGCTTAGTGTCAGGGGGCCCAACCGGGGAGCTGTTTTTT. Translation: CASSLVSGGPTGELFF. The chain is built from TRBV7-2 and TRBJ2-2; 8 bases map to TRBD1. Trimming removed 1 base from V and 5 bases from J; junction bases left unmatched: 6. CDR1 is SGHTA and CDR2 is FQGNSA in the germline V gene. The CDR3 runs to 16 residues.